This T cell receptor beta chain was found in a study of blood T cells in healthy people across ages. A second PCR, run for roughly 7 to 11 cycles, used a sample-barcoded 5' primer plus a J-beta primer mix. MiXCR, run by TCRdb on the 5' RACE reads, gives a single entry per CDR3 protein. The sample holds about 1.6 million distinct CDR3 sequences, about 31% seen once. Per the germline V gene, CDR1 is SGHTA and CDR2 is FQGNSA. The CDR3 loop spans 18 amino acids. V lost 5 bases and J lost 2; bases outside the gene matches: 16. Healthy Russian Caucasian donors spanned ages about 6 to 100 years. The sequenced sample was blood. The clonotype was recovered from a woman in her 30s in good health. This chain uses TRBV7-2 with TRBJ2-7; 9 positions agree with TRBD2. CDR3 bases: TGTGCCAGCAGCCCACGACGATGGCGGGAGGGCCGCGCCTACGAGCAGTACTTC. This sequence encodes CASSPRRWREGRAYEQYF.